Each of the 6 T cell receptor beta chains below was sequenced from the same sample in a study of blood T cell repertoires in COVID-19 (dated by TCRdb to 2020 to 2021). Library preparation was by the immunoSEQ multiplex PCR assay. The table was pulled from immuneACCESS by TCRdb, which kept in-frame rearrangements only. Such tables lose some clones; where checked, under half of the loss comes from unresolved V genes, and the rest has no known cause. The sample includes 150,000 or so clones, with approximately 80% observed a single time. The ten largest clones represent approximately 9.2% of the sample. Sequenced input: PBMCs or T cells enriched from blood (not recorded which). These receptors were obtained from a man in his forties or fifties who had recovered from COVID-19.

The chain has TRBV5-4 and TRBJ2-7; 9 bases align to TRBD1. J gave up 5 bases and V 4 bases, and 10 bases lay outside the gene matches. This CDR3 is built from 15 residues. Germline CDR1 reads SGHNT; CDR2 reads YYREEE (reference sequence). CDR3 nucleotide sequence: TGTGCCAGCAGCATGCGGGACAGGGCTCCCCACGAGCAGTACTTC. As protein: CASSMRDRAPHEQYF.

This clone was detected once. This rearrangement joins TRBV5-1 to TRBJ1-5, with D hard to call. The CDR3 runs to 16 residues. V was trimmed by 1 base and J by 0 bases, leaving 11 bases between them. Germline V gives CDR1 SGHRS, CDR2 YFSETQ. CDR3 in amino acids: CASSLTARYSNQPQHF. In nucleotides, the CDR3 is TGCGCCAGCAGCTTGACCGCCAGATATAGCAATCAGCCCCAGCATTTT.

J is TRBJ1-3 and V is TRBV18; D is undetermined. Per the germline V gene, CDR1 is KGHSH and CDR2 is LQKENI. With 1 base removed from V and 1 base from J, the gap between germline ends came to 5 bases. The CDR3 spans 14 residues. The DNA for the CDR3 is TGTGCCAGCTCACCACAGACATCTGGAAACACCATATATTTT. Translating gives CASSPQTSGNTIYF.

This sequence joins TRBV5-8 and TRBJ1-4, with 9 bases fitting TRBD1. With V trimmed by 1 base and J by 9 bases, 4 bases remained unmatched. Per germline, CDR1 SGHTS and CDR2 YDEGEE. CDR3 size: 14 residues. CDR3: CASSLIQGAQKLFF. The DNA of the CDR3 is TGTGCCAGCAGCTTGATACAGGGGGCTCAAAAACTGTTTTTT.

This clone has only one observation. The chain combines TRBV7-2 with TRBJ2-7; TRBD1 agrees at 9 bases. Germline V gene sequence: CDR1 SGHTA, CDR2 FQGNSA. CDR3 length: 15 residues. V shed 5 bases, J shed 1 base, and the junction held 6 bases outside the gene matches. CDR3 sequence (DNA): TGTGCCAGCAGCCGTCCCGGGACAGGGTCCTACGAGCAGTACTTC. Protein product: CASSRPGTGSYEQYF.

The chain is built from TRBV2 and TRBJ2-7, with TRBD1 matching over 8 bases. The CDR3 has 13 residues. Germline V gene data show CDR1 as SNHLY and CDR2 as FYNNEI. V shed 11 bases and J 2 bases; nucleotides not matched to a gene: 8. In nucleotides, the CDR3 is TGTGCCGGACAGGGACAGACGGCCTACGAGCAGTACTTC. It codes for CAGQGQTAYEQYF.